The clone carrying this TCR beta chain qualifies as medium-sized. Antigen specificity is unknown. Losses at the gene ends were 4 bases for V and 2 bases for J; bases not matched to a gene: 11. The CDR3 runs to 19 residues. Germline CDR1 is SGHTA and CDR2 is FQGTGA. The data stem from a study of early T cells in non-severe SARS-CoV-2 infection. For the study at large: The chains were unpaired, and the sequenced material was bulk RNA from unsorted whole blood.

Individual cDNA molecules received unique molecular identifiers. TCRdb reprocessed the 5' RACE reads via MiXCR and lists one record per CDR3 protein. The sample includes some 22,000 distinct CDR3 sequences, 5% seen only once; the top ten take 4.3%. Study results and caveats: Database matching using VDJdb favored anti-spike CD8 responses, with private and CD4 specificities left missing.

The TCR comes from an adult who was a healthcare worker with PCR-confirmed SARS-CoV-2 infection or an uninfected control (not recorded which). Sequencing was carried out using whole blood. The chain employs TRBV7-3 and TRBJ2-3; 14 bases are shared with TRBD2. The CDR3 protein is CASSSPTSGGADNTDTQYF. The CDR3 DNA reads TGTGCCAGCAGCTCCCCGACTAGCGGGGGGGCCGATAACACAGATACGCAGTATTTT. Looking up the rest from reference TRBV7-3 and TRBJ2-3 gives the full variable domain: GAGVSQTPSNKVTEKGKYVELRCDPISGHTALYWYRQSLGQGPEFLIYFQGTGAADDSGLPNDRFFAVRPEGSVSTLKIQRTERGDSAVYLCASSSPTSGGADNTDTQYFGPGTRLTVL.